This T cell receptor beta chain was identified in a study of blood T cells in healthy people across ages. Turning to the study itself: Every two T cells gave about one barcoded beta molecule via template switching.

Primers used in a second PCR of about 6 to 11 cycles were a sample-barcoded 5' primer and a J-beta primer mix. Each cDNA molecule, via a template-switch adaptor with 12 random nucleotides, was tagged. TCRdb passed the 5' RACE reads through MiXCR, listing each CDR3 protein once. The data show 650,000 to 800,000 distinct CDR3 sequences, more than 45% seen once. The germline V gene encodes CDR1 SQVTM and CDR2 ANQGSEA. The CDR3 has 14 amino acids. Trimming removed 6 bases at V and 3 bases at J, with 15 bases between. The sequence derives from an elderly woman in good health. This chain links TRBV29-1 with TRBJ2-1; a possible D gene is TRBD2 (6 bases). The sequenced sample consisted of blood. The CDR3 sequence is CSVPGAGSYNEQFF. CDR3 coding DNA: TGCAGCGTCCCCGGGGCGGGAAGCTACAATGAGCAGTTCTTC.